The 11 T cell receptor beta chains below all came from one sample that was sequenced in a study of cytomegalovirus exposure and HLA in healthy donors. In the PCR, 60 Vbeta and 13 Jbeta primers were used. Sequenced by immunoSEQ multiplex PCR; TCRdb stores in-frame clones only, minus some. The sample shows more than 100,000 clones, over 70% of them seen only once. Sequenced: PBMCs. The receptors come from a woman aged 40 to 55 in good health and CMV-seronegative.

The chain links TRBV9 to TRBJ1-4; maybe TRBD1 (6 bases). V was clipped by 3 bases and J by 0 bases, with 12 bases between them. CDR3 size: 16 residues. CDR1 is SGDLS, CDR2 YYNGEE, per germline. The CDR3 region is CASSAEGVATNEKLFF. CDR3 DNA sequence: TGTGCCAGCAGCGCCGAGGGGGTTGCAACTAATGAAAAACTGTTTTTT.

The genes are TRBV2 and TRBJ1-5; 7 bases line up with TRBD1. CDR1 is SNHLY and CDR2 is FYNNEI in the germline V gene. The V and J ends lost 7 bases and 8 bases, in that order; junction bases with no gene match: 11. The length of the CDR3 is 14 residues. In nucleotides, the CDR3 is TGTGCCAGCAAAGATTTGGACAGGCTTGAGCCCCAGCATTTT. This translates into CASKDLDRLEPQHF.

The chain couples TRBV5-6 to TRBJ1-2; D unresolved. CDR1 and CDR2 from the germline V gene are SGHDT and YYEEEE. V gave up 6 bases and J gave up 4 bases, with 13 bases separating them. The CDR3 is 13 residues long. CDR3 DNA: TGTGCCAGCATGCGGGATACCGGCTATGGCTACACCTTC. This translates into CASMRDTGYGYTF.

The CDR3 sequence is CASSTGTLKQYF. Written as DNA, the CDR3 is TGTGCCAGCAGTACCGGGACATTAAAACAGTACTTC. The V gene is TRBV28, the J gene TRBJ2-7, with D tentatively TRBD1 (6 bases). The CDR3 has 12 residues. The germline gives CDR1 MDHEN, CDR2 SYDVKM. Trimming stripped 5 bases from V and 10 bases from J, with 15 bases between.

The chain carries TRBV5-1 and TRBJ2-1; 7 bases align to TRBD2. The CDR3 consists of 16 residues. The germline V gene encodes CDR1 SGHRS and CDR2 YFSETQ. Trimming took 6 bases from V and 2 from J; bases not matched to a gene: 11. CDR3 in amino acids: CASTPWVAGAYNEQFF. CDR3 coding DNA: TGCGCCAGCACCCCCTGGGTGGCGGGGGCCTACAATGAGCAGTTCTTC.

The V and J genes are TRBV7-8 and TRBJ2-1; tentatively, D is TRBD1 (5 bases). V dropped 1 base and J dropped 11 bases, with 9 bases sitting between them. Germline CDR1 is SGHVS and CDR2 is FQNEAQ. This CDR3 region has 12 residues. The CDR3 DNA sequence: TGTGCCAGCAGCTTAGAGACAGAAAAGCAGTTCTTC. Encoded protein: CASSLETEKQFF.

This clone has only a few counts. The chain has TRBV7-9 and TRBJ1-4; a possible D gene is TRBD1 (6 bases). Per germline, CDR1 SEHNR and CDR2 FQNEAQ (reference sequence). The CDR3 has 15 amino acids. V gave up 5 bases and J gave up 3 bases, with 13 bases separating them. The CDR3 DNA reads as TGTGCCAGCAGCCGTACAGGGCAGGCTAATGAAAAACTGTTTTTT. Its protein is CASSRTGQANEKLFF. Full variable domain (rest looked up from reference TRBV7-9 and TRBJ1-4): DTGVSQNPRHKITKRGQNVTFRCDPISEHNRLYWYRQTLGQGPEFLTYFQNEAQLEKSRLLSDRFSAERPKGSFSTLEIQRTEQGDSAMYLCASSRTGQANEKLFFGSGTQLSVL.

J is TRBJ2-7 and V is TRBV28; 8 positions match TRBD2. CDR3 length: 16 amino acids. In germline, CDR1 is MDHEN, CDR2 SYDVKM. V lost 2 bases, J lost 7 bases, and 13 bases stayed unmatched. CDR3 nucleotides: TGTGCCAGCAGTTTAAGTTTCGCGGGGGGATGGGGTGAGCAGTACTTC. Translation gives CASSLSFAGGWGEQYF.

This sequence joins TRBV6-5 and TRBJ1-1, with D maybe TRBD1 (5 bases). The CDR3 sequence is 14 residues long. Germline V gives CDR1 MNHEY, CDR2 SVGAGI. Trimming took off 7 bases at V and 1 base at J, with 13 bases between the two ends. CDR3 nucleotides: TGTGCCAGCAATCTTCGGGACTCGAACACTGAAGCTTTCTTT. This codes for CASNLRDSNTEAFF.

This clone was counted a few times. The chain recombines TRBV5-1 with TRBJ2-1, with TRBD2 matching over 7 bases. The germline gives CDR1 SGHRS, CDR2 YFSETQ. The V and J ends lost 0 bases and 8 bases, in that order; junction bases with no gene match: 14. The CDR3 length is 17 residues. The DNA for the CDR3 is TGCGCCAGCAGCTTGGTAGCGGGTAGGGTAAGTTCTTATGAGCAGTTCTTC. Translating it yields CASSLVAGRVSSYEQFF.

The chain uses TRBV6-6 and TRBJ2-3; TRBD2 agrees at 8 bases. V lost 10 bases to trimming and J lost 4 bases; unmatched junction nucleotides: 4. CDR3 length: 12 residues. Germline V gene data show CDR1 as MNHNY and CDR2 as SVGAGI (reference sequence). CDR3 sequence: CATGLAADTQYF. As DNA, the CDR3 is TGTGCCACCGGACTAGCTGCAGATACGCAGTATTTT.